A selection of T cell receptor beta chains follows, all from one sample in a study of siplizumab effects on memory and regulatory T cells. These receptors' antigens are unknown. Data came from immunoSEQ multiplex PCR; TCRdb stores just in-frame clones and leaves some out. The table has 350 to 450 clones, 65% to 70% seen once. Sample: CFSE-low (dividing) CD8+ T cells sorted from an allogeneic mixed lymphocyte reaction. The receptor source for this set is a human donor in good health; the cells came from an allogeneic mixed lymphocyte reaction. CDR3s include the opening cysteine and the closing phenylalanine or tryptophan. The order of the fields is J gene, V gene, D gene, CDR3 length, clone size, CDR3 DNA, CDR3 protein. D genes are given only for firm matches. Rows give clone size only sometimes, using once, few, many, or a class for an expanded clone.

>TRBJ2-2|TRBV11-3|TRBD1|14|NA
TGTGCCAGCAGCCCCCGGACAGGGACCGGGGAGCTGTTTTTT
CASSPRTGTGELFF
>TRBJ2-3|TRBV11-2|TRBD1|16|NA
TGTGCCAGCAGCCACTTTCGTGGACAGGGGGCAGATACGCAGTATTTT
CASSHFRGQGADTQYF
>TRBJ1-2|TRBV4-3|NA|15|NA
TGCGCCAGCAGCCAACTACCGGGGGACACCTATGGCTACACCTTC
CASSQLPGDTYGYTF
>TRBJ2-7|TRBV7-8|TRBD2|14|NA
TGTGCCAGCAGCTTAGCGGGAGCGGGGTACGAGCAGTACTTC
CASSLAGAGYEQYF
>TRBJ1-2|TRBV30|TRBD1|13|few
TGTGCCTGGAGCTCAACAGGGGTATATGGCTACACCTTC
CAWSSTGVYGYTF
>TRBJ2-7|TRBV18|TRBD1|14|NA
TGTGCCAGCTCGCCTGGACAGGGGGCCTACGAGCAGTACTTC
CASSPGQGAYEQYF
>TRBJ2-2|TRBV28|TRBD2|16|NA
TGTGCCAGCAGTTTGGTCGCGGGAGGGATCACCGGGGAGCTGTTTTTT
CASSLVAGGITGELFF
>TRBJ2-1|TRBV29-1|TRBD1|12|NA
TGCAGCGTACCGACAGGGAGCTATGAGCAGTTCTTC
CSVPTGSYEQFF
>TRBJ2-1|TRBV7-9|NA|14|NA
TGTGCCAGCAGCTTCATAGACCGAGGCGATGAGCAGTTCTTC
CASSFIDRGDEQFF
>TRBJ2-2|TRBV7-9|NA|13|NA
TGTGCCAGCAGCTTAGTGATGGCCGGGGAGCTGTTTTTT
CASSLVMAGELFF
>TRBJ1-5|TRBV27|NA|15|few
TGTGCCAGCAGTTTAGGAGGGAGTAGCAATCAGCCCCAGCATTTT
CASSLGGSSNQPQHF
>TRBJ2-2|TRBV30|NA|12|NA
TGTGCCTGGAGTGTAGGAGGCGGGGAGCTGTTTTTT
CAWSVGGGELFF
>TRBJ2-7|TRBV7-9|TRBD1|16|few
TGTGCCAGCAGCTCCGAGTTGACAGGGGGGACCTACGAGCAGTACTTC
CASSSELTGGTYEQYF